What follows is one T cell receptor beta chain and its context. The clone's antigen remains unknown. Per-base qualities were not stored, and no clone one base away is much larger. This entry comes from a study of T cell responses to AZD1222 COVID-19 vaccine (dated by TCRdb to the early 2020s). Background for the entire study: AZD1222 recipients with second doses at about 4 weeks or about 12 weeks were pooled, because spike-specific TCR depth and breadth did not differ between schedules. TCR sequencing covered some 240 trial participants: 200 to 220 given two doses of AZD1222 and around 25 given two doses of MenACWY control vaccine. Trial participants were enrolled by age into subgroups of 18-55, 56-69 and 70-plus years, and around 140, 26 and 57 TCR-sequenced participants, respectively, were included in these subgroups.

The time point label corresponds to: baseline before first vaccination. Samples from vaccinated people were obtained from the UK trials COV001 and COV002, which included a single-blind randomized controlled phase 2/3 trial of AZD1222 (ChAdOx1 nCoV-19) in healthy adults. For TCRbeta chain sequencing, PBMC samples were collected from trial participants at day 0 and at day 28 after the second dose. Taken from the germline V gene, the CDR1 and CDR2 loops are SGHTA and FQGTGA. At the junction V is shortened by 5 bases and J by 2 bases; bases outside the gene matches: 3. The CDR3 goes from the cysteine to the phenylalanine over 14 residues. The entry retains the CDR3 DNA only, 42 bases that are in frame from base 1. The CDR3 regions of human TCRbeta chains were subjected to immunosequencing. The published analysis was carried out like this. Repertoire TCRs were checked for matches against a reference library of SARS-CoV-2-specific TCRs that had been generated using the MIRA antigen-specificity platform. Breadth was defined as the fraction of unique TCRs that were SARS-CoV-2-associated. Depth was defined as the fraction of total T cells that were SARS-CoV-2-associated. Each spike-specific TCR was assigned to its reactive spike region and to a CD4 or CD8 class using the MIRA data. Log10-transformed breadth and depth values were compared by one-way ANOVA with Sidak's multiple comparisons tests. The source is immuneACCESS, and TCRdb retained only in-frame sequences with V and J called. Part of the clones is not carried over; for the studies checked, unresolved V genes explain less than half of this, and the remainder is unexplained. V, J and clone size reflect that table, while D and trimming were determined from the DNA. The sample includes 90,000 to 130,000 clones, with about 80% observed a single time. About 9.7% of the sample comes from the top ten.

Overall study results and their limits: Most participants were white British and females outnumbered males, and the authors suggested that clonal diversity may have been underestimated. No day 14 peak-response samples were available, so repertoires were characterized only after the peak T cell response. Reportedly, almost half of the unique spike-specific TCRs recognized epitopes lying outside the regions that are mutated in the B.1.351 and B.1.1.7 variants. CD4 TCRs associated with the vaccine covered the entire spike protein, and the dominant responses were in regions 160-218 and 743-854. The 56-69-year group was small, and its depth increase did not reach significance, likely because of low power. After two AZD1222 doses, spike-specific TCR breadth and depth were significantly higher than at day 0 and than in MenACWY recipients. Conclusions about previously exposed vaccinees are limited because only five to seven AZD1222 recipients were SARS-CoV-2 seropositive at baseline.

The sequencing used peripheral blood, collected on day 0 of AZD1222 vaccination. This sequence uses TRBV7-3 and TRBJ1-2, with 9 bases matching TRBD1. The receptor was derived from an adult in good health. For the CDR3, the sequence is CASSQTGGNYGYTF. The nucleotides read TGTGCCAGCAGCCAGACAGGGGGAAACTATGGCTACACCTTC.